Below are 25 T cell receptor beta chains sequenced from a single sample in a study of PD-1 blockade in classical Hodgkin lymphoma. Every patient had relapsed following autologous stem cell transplantation, and cohorts differed in brentuximab vedotin exposure. The repertoire was sequenced with immunoSEQ multiplex PCR; TCRdb's copy has only in-frame clones and lacks some. The sample holds approximately 52,000 clones, 73% seen once. This specimen consisted of peripheral blood mononuclear cells (PBMCs), obtained before the second cycle of nivolumab. The receptor set was obtained from a human donor with classical Hodgkin lymphoma.

The chain uses TRBV6-6 and TRBJ1-1; D call uncertain. The V gene's germline CDR1 is MNHNY and CDR2 SVGAGI (reference sequence). V lost 2 bases, J lost 4 bases, and 14 bases lay in between. The CDR3 is 15 residues long. The CDR3 DNA is TGTGCCAGCAGTTACGGCAGACTCGGCAGCACTGAAGCTTTCTTT. Encoded protein: CASSYGRLGSTEAFF.

This rearrangement joins TRBV27 to TRBJ2-2, with D perhaps given as TRBD1 or TRBD2 (5 bases each). The CDR3 runs 16 residues. The germline CDR1 and CDR2 sequences are MNHEY and SMNVEV (reference sequence). The germline V and J ends were trimmed by 10 bases and 5 bases, with 23 bases remaining between them. CDR3 protein: CATLSPSGTTTGELFF. In DNA form, the CDR3 reads TGTGCCACCCTCTCCCCCTCCGGGACCACGACCGGGGAGCTGTTTTTT.

J is TRBJ1-1 and V is TRBV27, with D hard to call. The CDR3 spans 14 residues. V was clipped by 2 bases and J by 7 bases, with 14 bases between them. Germline V gene lookup returns CDR1 MNHEY and CDR2 SMNVEV (reference sequence). The DNA of the CDR3 is TGTGCCAGCAGTTTAGTCAGTTCGGGTTATGAAGCTTTCTTT. Amino acids: CASSLVSSGYEAFF.

This sequence joins TRBV6-1 and TRBJ2-6; 7 bases are a match to TRBD1. Per the germline V gene, CDR1 is MNHNS and CDR2 is SASEGT. The CDR3 extends over 15 amino acids. The V segment lost 4 bases and the J segment 4 bases; nucleotides outside the gene matches: 4. CDR3 DNA: TGTGCCAGCAGTGGACAGGGCACCGGGGCCAACGTCCTGACTTTC. Protein: CASSGQGTGANVLTF.

The chain carries TRBV19 and TRBJ2-2; perhaps TRBD1 as D (7 bases). Germline assignment: CDR1 LNHDA and CDR2 SQIVND (reference sequence). This CDR3 spans 17 amino acids. The V end was cut by 7 bases, the J end by 6 bases, with 24 bases between. The DNA of the CDR3 is TGTGCCAGTAAGAGGGGCGGGGACAGTGGACGGTCCGGGGAGCTGTTTTTT. This translates into CASKRGGDSGRSGELFF.

This sequence joins TRBV9 and TRBJ2-3, with TRBD1 as a possible D gene (5 bases). There are 15 residues in the CDR3. V shed 1 base and J shed 2 bases, with 11 bases lying between them. CDR1 is SGDLS and CDR2 is YYNGEE in the germline V gene. The CDR3 spells CASSVRGVFTDTQYF. For the CDR3, the DNA is TGTGCCAGCAGCGTAAGGGGCGTCTTCACAGATACGCAGTATTTT.

The V call is TRBV30, the J call TRBJ2-1; 8 bases line up with TRBD2. The ends lost 8 bases at V and 0 bases at J; junction bases unmatched: 3. There are 13 residues in the CDR3. Looked up from germline, CDR1 is GTSNPN and CDR2 is SVGIG (reference sequence). CDR3 sequence reads: CAGSGSSYNEQFF. In DNA, the CDR3 is TGTGCCGGAAGCGGGAGCTCCTACAATGAGCAGTTCTTC.

Comment on this clone: A read error may explain this, as a much larger clone is one base away. The chain links TRBV19 to TRBJ2-3; D is undetermined. The CDR3 has 15 amino acids. Trimming removed 8 bases at V and 1 base at J, with 16 bases between. Germline CDR1 and CDR2: LNHDA and SQIVND (reference sequence). CDR3 sequence reads: CASGYMMSGTDTQYF. The CDR3 bases are TGTGCCAGTGGCTATATGATGTCAGGCACAGATACGCAGTATTTT.

This clone came up once. The J gene is TRBJ1-1, the V gene TRBV7-9; the D is unclear. V dropped 8 bases and J dropped 1 base, with 14 bases sitting between them. Germline values: CDR1 SEHNR, CDR2 FQNEAQ (reference sequence). The CDR3 has 14 amino acids. CDR3 residues: CASRMGPSNTEAFF. The CDR3 DNA is TGTGCCAGCCGCATGGGTCCATCGAACACTGAAGCTTTCTTT.

The chain carries TRBV6-6 and TRBJ2-1; D ambiguous. Germline lookup yields CDR1 MNHNY and CDR2 SVGAGI (reference sequence). CDR3 size: 14 residues. Trimming left V 5 bases short and J 0 bases short, with 8 bases between. CDR3 in DNA: TGTGCCAGCAGTCGTCCGGGCTCCTACAATGAGCAGTTCTTC. It encodes CASSRPGSYNEQFF.

The table lists this clone with many counts. The rearrangement joins TRBV10-3 to TRBJ1-1; D possibly corresponds to TRBD1 (5 bases). Deletions cut 3 bases from V and 5 bases from J, with 10 bases between. The CDR3 has 13 residues. Germline V gene sequence: CDR1 ENHRY, CDR2 SYGVKD. The CDR3 is CAISDGGWTEAFF. In nucleotides, the CDR3 is TGTGCCATCAGTGATGGGGGTTGGACTGAAGCTTTCTTT.

V usage is TRBV19 and J usage is TRBJ2-7, with D tentatively TRBD1 (6 bases). V was trimmed by 5 bases and J by 4 bases, leaving 12 bases between them. The CDR3 is 13 amino acids. CDR1 is LNHDA and CDR2 is SQIVND in the germline V gene (reference sequence). The CDR3 nucleotides are TGTGCCAGTAGTCTTAAACAGGGTTACGAGCAGTACTTC. Its translation: CASSLKQGYEQYF.

The chain carries TRBV10-3 and TRBJ2-6; D is perhaps TRBD2 (6 bases). Germline CDR1 is ENHRY and CDR2 is SYGVKD. Trimming stripped 6 bases from V and 2 bases from J, with 11 bases between. The CDR3 is 15 residues long. CDR3 loop: CAIRGTSTGANVLTF. Here the CDR3 DNA reads TGTGCCATCAGGGGAACTAGCACTGGGGCCAACGTCCTGACTTTC.

This CDR3 reads CASSLRRDQPQHF. CDR3 nucleotide sequence: TGTGCCAGTAGTCTCCGGCGAGATCAGCCCCAGCATTTT. The V and J genes are TRBV19 and TRBJ1-5; D gene ambiguous. The CDR3 contains 13 residues. The germline V and J ends were trimmed by 5 bases and 5 bases, with 10 bases remaining between them. Germline loops: CDR1 LNHDA, CDR2 SQIVND (reference sequence).

The genes are TRBV21-1 and TRBJ1-2. TRBV21-1 is marked as a pseudogene. The CDR3 is 14 amino acids. CDR3 coding DNA: TGTGCCAGCAGCCGGCGCGGAGGCCCCTATGGCTACACCTTC. Encoded protein: CASSRRGGPYGYTF.

V is TRBV5-1 and J is TRBJ2-7, with TRBD2 as a possible D gene (7 bases). V dropped 2 bases and J dropped 0 bases, with 18 bases sitting between them. This CDR3 contains 17 residues. The V gene's germline CDR1 is SGHRS and CDR2 YFSETQ. CDR3 DNA: TGCGCCAGCAGCTTTAGGGGGGGAGGTATTCTCTCCTACGAGCAGTACTTC. Its translation is CASSFRGGGILSYEQYF.

About this clone: Other nucleotide sequences from this sample produce the same CDR3. The chain employs TRBV5-6 and TRBJ2-7; 7 bases align to TRBD1. Trimming removed 5 bases from V and 3 bases from J; junction bases left unmatched: 5. This CDR3 spans 13 amino acids. CDR1 SGHDT and CDR2 YYEEEE come from the germline V gene. The CDR3 DNA is TGTGCCAGCAGTTTTACAGGGGTCTACGAGCAGTACTTC. This encodes CASSFTGVYEQYF.

The chain is built from TRBV9 and TRBJ1-4; possibly TRBD1 for D (5 bases). V was clipped by 0 bases and J by 4 bases, with 13 bases between them. Germline CDR1 reads SGDLS; CDR2 reads YYNGEE. The CDR3 covers 16 residues. CDR3 sequence reads: CASSVGRGNLNEKLFF. Written as DNA, the CDR3 is TGTGCCAGCAGCGTAGGCCGGGGGAACCTTAATGAAAAACTGTTTTTT. Supplemented by reference TRBV9 and TRBJ1-4, the full variable domain reads DSGVTQTPKHLITATGQRVTLRCSPRSGDLSVYWYQQSLDQGLQFLIQYYNGEERAKGNILERFSAQQFPDLHSELNLSSLELGDSALYFCASSVGRGNLNEKLFFGSGTQLSVL.

This chain joins TRBV7-9 and TRBJ1-2; D gene unclear. V shed 0 bases and J shed 0 bases, with 5 bases lying between them. The germline gives CDR1 SEHNR, CDR2 FQNEAQ (reference sequence). The CDR3 totals 14 residues. The CDR3 nucleotides read TGTGCCAGCAGCTTAGCAGGAGCTAACTATGGCTACACCTTC. This translates into CASSLAGANYGYTF.

The rearrangement uses TRBV6-5 and TRBJ1-3; D not resolved. The germline V and J ends were trimmed by 2 bases and 4 bases, with 12 bases remaining between them. Per the germline V gene, CDR1 is MNHEY and CDR2 is SVGAGI. CDR3 length equals 15 residues. The CDR3 region has the DNA TGTGCCAGCAGTTACGCTCGCGGATTCGGAAACACCATATATTTT. Translation gives CASSYARGFGNTIYF.

This chain uses TRBV28 with TRBJ2-7; TRBD1 aligns across 10 bases. CDR1 is MDHEN and CDR2 is SYDVKM in the germline V gene. Trimming took 7 bases from V and 4 from J; bases not matched to a gene: 10. The CDR3 length is 15 residues. The CDR3 is CASNRDRGHKYEQYF. For the CDR3, the DNA is TGTGCCAGCAACCGCGACAGGGGGCATAAATACGAGCAGTACTTC.

This clone came up a few times. The chain combines TRBV19 with TRBJ1-1, with D perhaps TRBD1 (6 bases). Germline V gene lookup returns CDR1 LNHDA and CDR2 SQIVND (reference sequence). The V gene lost 5 bases and the J gene lost 3 bases, with 13 bases spanning the gap. The CDR3 totals 14 residues. The CDR3 loop reads CASSPGHDYTEAFF. The CDR3 DNA is TGTGCCAGTAGTCCGGGACACGACTACACTGAAGCTTTCTTT. The full variable domain, rest sourced from reference TRBV19 and TRBJ1-1, is DGGITQSPKYLFRKEGQNVTLSCEQNLNHDAMYWYRQDPGQGLRLIYYSQIVNDFQKGDIAEGYSVSREKKESFPLTVTSAQKNPTAFYLCASSPGHDYTEAFFGQGTRLTVV.

This clone was recorded a few times. The CDR3 sequence: CATSGQAETQYF. The CDR3 DNA follows: TGTGCCACCTCTGGACAGGCGGAGACCCAGTACTTC. The chain employs TRBV25-1 and TRBJ2-5, with TRBD1 identical over 7 bases. The length of the CDR3 is 12 residues. Per the germline V gene, CDR1 is MGHDK and CDR2 is SYGVNS. Unmatched junction bases numbered 7, after V lost 10 bases and J lost 5 bases.

The table lists this clone with a count of one. The chain has TRBV30 and TRBJ1-2, with D uncertain. Between the trimmed V and J ends, which lost 0 bases and 1 base, there was a span of 6 bases. The CDR3 contains 13 residues. Germline V gene lookup returns CDR1 GTSNPN and CDR2 SVGIG (reference sequence). The CDR3, as DNA: TGTGCCTGGAGTGTAGCCCTTAACTATGGCTACACCTTC. Translation: CAWSVALNYGYTF.

CDR3 in amino acids: CASRGDFPFTDTQYF. The DNA of the CDR3 is TGCGCCAGCAGAGGTGACTTCCCTTTCACAGATACGCAGTATTTT. V is TRBV10-1 and J is TRBJ2-3; D is unresolved. CDR1 is WNHNN, CDR2 SYGVQD, per germline (reference sequence). Deletions cut 6 bases from V and 2 bases from J, with 15 bases between. The CDR3 has 15 amino acids.